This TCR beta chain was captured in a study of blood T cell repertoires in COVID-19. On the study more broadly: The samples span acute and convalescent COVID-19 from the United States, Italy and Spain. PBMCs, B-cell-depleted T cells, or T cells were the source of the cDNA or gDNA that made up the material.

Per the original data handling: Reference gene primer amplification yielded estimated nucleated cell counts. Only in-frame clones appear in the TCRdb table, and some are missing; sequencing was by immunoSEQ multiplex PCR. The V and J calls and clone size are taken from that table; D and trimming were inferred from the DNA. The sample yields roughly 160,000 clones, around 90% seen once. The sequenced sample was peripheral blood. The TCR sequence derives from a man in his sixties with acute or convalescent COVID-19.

The CDR3 coding sequence is TGTGCCAGCAGCGGTCGACAGGGATCGCTGGATAATTCACCCCTCCACTTT. Translation: CASSGRQGSLDNSPLHF. This chain connects TRBV7-9 to TRBJ1-6; 7 bases map to TRBD1. V was clipped by 5 bases and J by 5 bases; unmatched bases: 12. Germline V CDR1 and CDR2: SEHNR, FQNEAQ (reference sequence). CDR3 size: 17 residues.